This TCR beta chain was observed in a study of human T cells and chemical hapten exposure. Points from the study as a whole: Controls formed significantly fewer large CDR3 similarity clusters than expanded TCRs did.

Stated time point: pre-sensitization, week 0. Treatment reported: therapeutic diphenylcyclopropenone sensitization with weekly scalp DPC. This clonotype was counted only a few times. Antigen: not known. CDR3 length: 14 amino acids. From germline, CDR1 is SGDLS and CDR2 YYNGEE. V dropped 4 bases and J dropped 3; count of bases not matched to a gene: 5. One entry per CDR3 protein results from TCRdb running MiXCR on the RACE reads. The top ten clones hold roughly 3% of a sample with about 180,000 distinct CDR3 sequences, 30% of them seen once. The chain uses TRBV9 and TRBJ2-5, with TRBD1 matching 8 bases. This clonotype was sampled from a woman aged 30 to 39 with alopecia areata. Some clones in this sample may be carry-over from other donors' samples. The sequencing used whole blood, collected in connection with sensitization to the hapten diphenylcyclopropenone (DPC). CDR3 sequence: CASSFSTGEETQYF. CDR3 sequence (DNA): TGTGCCAGCAGCTTTTCGACAGGGGAAGAGACCCAGTACTTC.